This record looks at one T cell receptor (beta chain) sequence and its context. These data come from a study of long-term antiretroviral therapy in people with HIV. Run at survey level, the immunoSEQ assay was version v3.0. TCRdb keeps only in-frame clones here, not all; method: immunoSEQ multiplex PCR. The sample holds about 20,000 clones, roughly 85% seen once. The CDR3 length is 16 residues. Looked up from germline, CDR1 is SNHLY and CDR2 is FYNNEI. V lost 6 bases and J 5 bases, leaving 22 bases between the germline ends. V and J are TRBV2 and TRBJ1-1; D is possibly TRBD1 (6 bases). The starting material was unsorted PBMCs, obtained roughly 2.3 years after starting antiretroviral therapy. This sequence was found in a man aged 35-49 years with HIV. CDR3 amino acids: CASSQGGGRVSTEAFF. The CDR3 nucleotides read TGTGCCAGCAGCCAAGGGGGGGGGCGCGTGTCGACTGAAGCTTTCTTT. Complete variable domain (other parts from reference TRBV2 and TRBJ1-1): EPEVTQTPSHQVTQMGQEVILRCVPISNHLYFYWYRQILGQKVEFLVSFYNNEISEKSEIFDDQFSVERPDGSNFTLKIRSTKLEDSAMYFCASSQGGGRVSTEAFFGQGTRLTVV.